The 23 T cell receptor beta chains given below trace back to one sample, sequenced in a study of T cell clonotyping in hematopoietic cell transplantation. TCRdb's table, derived via immunoSEQ multiplex PCR, lists solely in-frame clones and lacks some. Here the sample spans 13,000 or so clones, 80% to 95% being singletons. The sequenced material came from peripheral blood mononuclear cells. The receptors originated from a man aged 25-45 years in good health. Some clones in this sample may be carry-over from other donors' samples.

This sequence joins TRBV6-5 and TRBJ1-2; tentatively, D is TRBD1 (5 bases). With 3 bases removed from V and 1 base from J, the gap between germline ends came to 9 bases. This CDR3 spans 14 amino acids. Germline V lookup: CDR1 MNHEY, CDR2 SVGAGI. CDR3 bases: TGTGCCAGCAGTTATCATGGGGGTAACTATGGCTACACCTTC. Encoded protein: CASSYHGGNYGYTF.

The V and J genes are TRBV5-6 and TRBJ1-1; D unclear. Germline V gives CDR1 SGHDT, CDR2 YYEEEE. The CDR3 loop spans 13 amino acids. The V end was cut by 4 bases, the J end by 4 bases, with 11 bases between. The CDR3 nucleotides read TGTGCCAGCAGCGTAACAGTAGTCACTGAAGCTTTCTTT. Its protein is CASSVTVVTEAFF.

This clone turned up a few times. V is TRBV27 and J is TRBJ1-6; D is possibly TRBD1 (5 bases). The CDR3 totals 15 residues. V lost 6 bases to trimming and J lost 10 bases, with 19 bases between them. The germline V gene encodes CDR1 MNHEY and CDR2 SMNVEV (reference sequence). CDR3 sequence reads: CASRPGQRSRSPLHF. In DNA, the CDR3 is TGTGCCAGCAGGCCCGGACAAAGGTCAAGGTCACCCCTCCACTTT.

The chain uses TRBV6-5 and TRBJ1-1; possible D gene TRBD1, 6 bases. The ends were cut back, 0 bases at V and 0 bases at J, with 8 bases in the middle. CDR1 MNHEY and CDR2 SVGAGI come from the germline V gene. The CDR3 is 15 residues long. In DNA form, the CDR3 reads TGTGCCAGCAGTTACTCCTACAGGGTGAACACTGAAGCTTTCTTT. This sequence encodes CASSYSYRVNTEAFF.

The rearrangement joins TRBV30 to TRBJ1-1; D is unresolved. The CDR3 runs 14 residues. Germline lookup yields CDR1 GTSNPN and CDR2 SVGIG (reference sequence). V shed 0 bases and J shed 6 bases, with 14 bases lying between them. The CDR3: CAWSVLGGGAEAFF. The CDR3 nucleotides are TGTGCCTGGAGTGTCCTGGGAGGTGGCGCTGAAGCTTTCTTT.

The CDR3 loop reads CASSRGMGQPQHF. The CDR3, as DNA: TGTGCCAGCAGCCGGGGGATGGGGCAGCCCCAGCATTTT. This chain connects TRBV6-4 to TRBJ1-5; D perhaps matches TRBD1 (5 bases). The V end lost 6 bases, the J end lost 7 bases, and 13 bases lay between the germline ends. The CDR3 covers 13 residues. Germline V gene lookup returns CDR1 MRHNA and CDR2 SNTAGT.

The chain couples TRBV5-1 to TRBJ2-3; 13 bases are shared with TRBD2. The CDR3 runs to 16 residues. V was clipped by 4 bases and J by 4 bases; unmatched bases: 6. The germline CDR1 and CDR2 sequences are SGHRS and YFSETQ. In DNA form, the CDR3 reads TGCGCCAGCAGCCGGACTAGCGGGAGAACGGCAGATACGCAGTATTTT. Its translation: CASSRTSGRTADTQYF.

The chain couples TRBV6-1 to TRBJ1-2; 9 bases are shared with TRBD1. The CDR3 length is 13 residues. Germline CDR1 and CDR2: MNHNS and SASEGT. Losses at the gene ends were 7 bases for V and 7 bases for J; bases not matched to a gene: 7. The CDR3 region is CASNVGQGLGYTF. CDR3 bases: TGTGCCAGCAACGTCGGACAGGGGCTTGGCTACACCTTC.

This chain joins TRBV6-5 and TRBJ2-7; the D is unclear. The CDR3 sequence is 13 residues long. Germline CDR1 is MNHEY and CDR2 is SVGAGI. V was pared by 2 bases and J by 0 bases, with 5 bases between. The CDR3 coding sequence is TGTGCCAGCAGTTACCACTACTCCTACGAGCAGTACTTC. Translation: CASSYHYSYEQYF.

The CDR3 nucleotides read TGTGCCAGCAGCCCCCGGACTAGCAGGAGGGGTAAGGAGACCCAGTACTTC. It is translated as CASSPRTSRRGKETQYF. The gene calls are TRBV13 and TRBJ2-5; 8 bases line up with TRBD2. CDR1 is PRHDT and CDR2 is FYEKMQ in the germline V gene (reference sequence). This CDR3 is built from 17 residues. Trimming cost V 5 bases and J 5 bases; bases outside gene matches: 16.

The rearrangement links TRBV7-2 to TRBJ1-6; 7 nucleotides line up with TRBD1. The germline gives CDR1 SGHTA, CDR2 FQGNSA. This CDR3 is built from 19 residues. The V gene end was trimmed by 5 bases and the J gene end by 4 bases; junction bases not matched to a gene: 17. The CDR3 sequence is CASSNALGWGQLYNSPLHF. CDR3 nucleotide sequence: TGTGCCAGCAGCAACGCTCTCGGGTGGGGACAGCTTTATAATTCACCCCTCCACTTT.

This chain uses TRBV7-8 with TRBJ2-2; no reliable D call. The germline V gene has CDR1 SGHVS and CDR2 FQNEAQ. The CDR3 is made up of 12 amino acids. V was pared by 6 bases and J by 0 bases, with 2 bases between. CDR3 DNA: TGTGCCAGCAGGTCGAACACCGGGGAGCTGTTTTTT. Translating it yields CASRSNTGELFF.

V gene TRBV5-6 combines with J gene TRBJ2-6; D gene uncertain. The length of the CDR3 is 15 residues. V was cut by 0 bases and J by 4 bases, with 8 bases left in between. Germline CDR1 and CDR2: SGHDT and YYEEEE. The CDR3 region is CASSLVALGANVLTF. CDR3 nucleotides: TGTGCCAGCAGCTTGGTGGCCCTCGGGGCCAACGTCCTGACTTTC.

This chain links TRBV25-1 with TRBJ2-7, with no clear D. V lost 0 bases, J lost 6 bases, and 9 bases lay in between. This CDR3 region has 13 residues. CDR1 and CDR2 from the germline V gene are MGHDK and SYGVNS. The chain's CDR3 is CASSEYPGGEQYF. CDR3 DNA sequence: TGTGCCAGCAGTGAATATCCAGGTGGCGAGCAGTACTTC.

The J gene is TRBJ2-2, the V gene TRBV9, with TRBD1 as a possible D gene (8 bases). This CDR3 has 16 residues. V dropped 3 bases and J dropped 5 bases, with 17 bases sitting between them. Germline V gene data show CDR1 as SGDLS and CDR2 as YYNGEE. The CDR3 DNA sequence: TGTGCCAGCAGCGCTAAAGCGGGACAGGTGACCGGGGAGCTGTTTTTT. This translates into CASSAKAGQVTGELFF.

This chain joins TRBV7-2 and TRBJ2-7; TRBD2 agrees at 8 bases. J was trimmed by 5 bases and V by 3 bases; bases with no gene match: 6. Germline-derived CDR1 and CDR2 are SGHTA and FQGNSA. This CDR3 comprises 14 residues. The CDR3 DNA sequence: TGTGCCAGCAGCTTGAGCGGGAGTGCGGACGAGCAGTACTTC. It yields the protein CASSLSGSADEQYF.

The table lists this clone with a count of one. This chain uses TRBV6-4 with TRBJ2-7; perhaps TRBD1 as D (5 bases). V was clipped by 4 bases and J by 5 bases, with 15 bases between them. CDR3 length: 14 amino acids. The germline V gene encodes CDR1 MRHNA and CDR2 SNTAGT. The CDR3 sequence is CASSGTGSSHEQYF. For the CDR3, the DNA is TGTGCCAGCAGTGGAACAGGAAGTAGCCACGAGCAGTACTTC.

Written as DNA, the CDR3 is TGCAGCGTCCGAGACACGGCGAACACTGAAGCTTTCTTT. This encodes CSVRDTANTEAFF. This rearrangement joins TRBV29-1 to TRBJ1-1, with D hard to call. Germline CDR1 is SQVTM and CDR2 is ANQGSEA. The CDR3 is made up of 13 amino acids. The V end lost 6 bases, the J end lost 1 base, and 12 bases lay between the germline ends.

V is TRBV27 and J is TRBJ1-1; tentatively, D is TRBD1 (5 bases). The germline CDR1 and CDR2 sequences are MNHEY and SMNVEV (reference sequence). V lost 2 bases and J lost 1, with 11 bases in between. CDR3 length: 15 amino acids. CDR3 in DNA: TGTGCCAGCAGTTTAAAGGGGTCCCCGAACACTGAAGCTTTCTTT. Amino acids: CASSLKGSPNTEAFF.

The J gene is TRBJ2-7, the V gene TRBV7-2, with D possibly matching TRBD2 (7 bases). V dropped 3 bases and J dropped 1 base, with 13 bases sitting between them. Germline values: CDR1 SGHTA, CDR2 FQGNSA. This CDR3 is built from 15 residues. In nucleotides, the CDR3 is TGTGCCAGCAGCTTCCGGCGGGGGCCTTCCTACGAGCAGTACTTC. This sequence encodes CASSFRRGPSYEQYF.

The chain couples TRBV9 to TRBJ2-7; TRBD2 matches at 12 bases. The ends lost 3 bases at V and 6 bases at J; junction bases unmatched: 7. The length of the CDR3 is 15 residues. The germline V gene has CDR1 SGDLS and CDR2 YYNGEE. The CDR3 loop is CASSARLAGEGEQYF. The CDR3 nucleotides read TGTGCCAGCAGCGCCAGACTAGCGGGAGAGGGCGAGCAGTACTTC.

CDR3 DNA: TGCAGCGGATCGGGCAGCACAGATACGCAGTATTTT. It specifies CSGSGSTDTQYF. The chain couples TRBV29-1 to TRBJ2-3; no clear D gene. Germline CDR1 SQVTM, CDR2 ANQGSEA. CDR3 length equals 12 residues. The V end was cut by 7 bases, the J end by 0 bases, with 8 bases between.

The chain links TRBV6-1 to TRBJ1-5; D perhaps matches TRBD1 (6 bases). Deletions cut 4 bases from V and 6 bases from J, with 22 bases between. This CDR3 has 17 residues. The germline gives CDR1 MNHNS, CDR2 SASEGT. The CDR3 region has the DNA TGTGCCAGCAGTGTCCGGGACAAGACATCCGGGTCTCAGCCCCAGCATTTT. Its translation is CASSVRDKTSGSQPQHF.